Presented here are 4 T cell receptor beta chains from one specimen sequenced in a study of T cells expressing NK-cell markers (dated by TCRdb to 2018 to 2021). Receptors were amplified or captured by 5' RACE. The sequencer was an Illumina HiSeq 2000. TCRdb reprocessed the reads and provides one entry for every CDR3 protein sequence; no DNA is given. The sample table on file contains about 450,000 distinct CDR3 sequences. The leading ten clones occupy 7.3% of the sample. The sequenced sample was blood T cells: a sorted CD56 or NKG2C T cell subset, CD4+ or CD8+ T cells, or bulk PBMC T cells (not recorded which). Receptors were obtained from a woman aged 18-70 years in good health.

CDR3 sequence: CASSTPGQGAGQPQHF. The rearrangement links TRBV28 to TRBJ1-5; TCRdb indicates TRBD1, and absent DNA this call remains unverified. Germline V gives CDR1 MDHEN, CDR2 SYDVKM. CDR3 length: 16 residues.

The chain employs TRBV11-2 and TRBJ2-7; TCRdb's D call, TRBD2, is unchecked because there is no DNA. Germline loops: CDR1 SGHAT, CDR2 FQNNGV. The CDR3 sequence is 16 residues long. The CDR3 loop is CASSSPLAGYTYEQYF.

The genes are TRBV5-6 and TRBJ1-3. The CDR3 extends over 17 amino acids. Looked up from germline, CDR1 is SGHDT and CDR2 is YYEEEE. The CDR3 reads CASSPAKTWGSGNTIYF. Full variable domain (remainder filled in from reference TRBV5-6 and TRBJ1-3): DAGVTQSPTHLIKTRGQQVTLRCSPKSGHDTVSWYQQALGQGPQFIFQYYEEEERQRGNFPDRFSGHQFPNYSSELNVNALLLGDSALYLCASSPAKTWGSGNTIYFGEGSWLTVV.

This chain links TRBV28 with TRBJ2-4. The CDR3 loop spans 17 amino acids. Germline CDR1 is MDHEN and CDR2 is SYDVKM. The CDR3 protein is CASSPEARILAKNIQYF. The full variable domain, in which reference TRBV28 and TRBJ2-4 provide the parts outside the CDR3, is DVKVTQSSRYLVKRTGEKVFLECVQDMDHENMFWYRQDPGLGLRLIYFSYDVKMKEKGDIPEGYSVSREKKERFSLILESASTNQTSMYLCASSPEARILAKNIQYFGAGTRLSVL.